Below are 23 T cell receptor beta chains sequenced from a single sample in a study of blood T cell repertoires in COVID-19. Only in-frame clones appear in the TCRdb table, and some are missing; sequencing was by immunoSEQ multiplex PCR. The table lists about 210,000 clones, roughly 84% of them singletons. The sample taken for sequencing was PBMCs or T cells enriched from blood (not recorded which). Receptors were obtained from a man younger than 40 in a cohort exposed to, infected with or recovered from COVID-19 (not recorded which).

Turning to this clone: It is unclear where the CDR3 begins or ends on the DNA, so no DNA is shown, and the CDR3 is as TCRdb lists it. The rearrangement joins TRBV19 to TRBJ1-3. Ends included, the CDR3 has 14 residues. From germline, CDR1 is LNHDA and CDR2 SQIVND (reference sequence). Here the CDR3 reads CASSSSGSGNTIYF.

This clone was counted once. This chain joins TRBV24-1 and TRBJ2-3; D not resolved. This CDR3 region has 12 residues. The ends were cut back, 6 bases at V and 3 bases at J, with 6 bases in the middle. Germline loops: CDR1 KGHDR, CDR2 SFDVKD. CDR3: CATSKSTDTQYF. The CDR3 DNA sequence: TGTGCCACCAGTAAATCGACAGATACGCAGTATTTT.

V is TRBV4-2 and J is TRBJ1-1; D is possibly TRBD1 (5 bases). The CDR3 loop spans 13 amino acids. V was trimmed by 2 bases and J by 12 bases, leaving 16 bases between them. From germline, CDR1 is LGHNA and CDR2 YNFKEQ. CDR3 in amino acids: CASSQQGLDETFF. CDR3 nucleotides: TGTGCCAGCAGCCAACAGGGATTAGATGAGACTTTCTTT.

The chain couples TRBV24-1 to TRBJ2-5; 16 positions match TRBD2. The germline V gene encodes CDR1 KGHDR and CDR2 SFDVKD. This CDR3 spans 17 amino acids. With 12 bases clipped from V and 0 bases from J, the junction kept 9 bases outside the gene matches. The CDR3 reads CASSEGLAGGNQETQYF. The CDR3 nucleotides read TGTGCCTCCTCCGAGGGACTAGCGGGAGGGAACCAAGAGACCCAGTACTTC.

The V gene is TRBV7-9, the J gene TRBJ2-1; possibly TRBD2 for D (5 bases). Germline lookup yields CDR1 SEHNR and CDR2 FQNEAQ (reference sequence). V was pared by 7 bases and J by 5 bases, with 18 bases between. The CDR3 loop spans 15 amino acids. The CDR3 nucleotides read TGTGCCAGCACCCCTCGAGGGAGTAACCACAATGAGCAGTTCTTC. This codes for CASTPRGSNHNEQFF.

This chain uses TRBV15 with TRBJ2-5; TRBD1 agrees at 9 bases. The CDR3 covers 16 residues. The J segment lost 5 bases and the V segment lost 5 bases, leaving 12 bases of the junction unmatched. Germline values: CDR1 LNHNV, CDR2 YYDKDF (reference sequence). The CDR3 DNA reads TGTGCCACCAGCCTGGGACAGGGAATTCAATCGGAGACCCAGTACTTC. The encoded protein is CATSLGQGIQSETQYF.

In DNA form, the CDR3 reads TGTGCCAGCAGCCGACAGGGTTCCACCGGGGAGCTGTTTTTT. It yields the protein CASSRQGSTGELFF. V is TRBV6-4 and J is TRBJ2-2; 7 nucleotides line up with TRBD1. V lost 6 bases, J lost 4 bases, and 5 bases stayed unmatched. The CDR3 loop spans 14 amino acids. CDR1 and CDR2 (germline): MRHNA, SNTAGT.

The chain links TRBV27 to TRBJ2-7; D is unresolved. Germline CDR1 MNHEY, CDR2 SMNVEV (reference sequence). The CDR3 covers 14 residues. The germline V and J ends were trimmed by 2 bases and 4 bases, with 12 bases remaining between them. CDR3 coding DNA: TGTGCCAGCAGTTTAAGAGTGGGCGAGTACGAGCAGTACTTC. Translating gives CASSLRVGEYEQYF.

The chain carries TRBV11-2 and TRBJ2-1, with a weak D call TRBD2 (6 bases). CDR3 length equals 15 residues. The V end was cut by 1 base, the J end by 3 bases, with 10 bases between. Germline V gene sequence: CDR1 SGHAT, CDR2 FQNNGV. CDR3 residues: CASSLGGTDYNEQFF. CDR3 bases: TGTGCCAGCAGCTTAGGCGGGACTGACTACAATGAGCAGTTCTTC.

CDR3 amino acids: CASSLASRHNEQFF. CDR3 nucleotide sequence: TGTGCCAGCAGTTTGGCTAGTAGGCACAATGAGCAGTTCTTC. The rearrangement joins TRBV28 to TRBJ2-1; D gene unclear. Germline V gene data show CDR1 as MDHEN and CDR2 as SYDVKM. This CDR3 spans 14 amino acids. V was pared by 3 bases and J by 5 bases, with 11 bases between. Complete variable domain (other parts from reference TRBV28 and TRBJ2-1): DVKVTQSSRYLVKRTGEKVFLECVQDMDHENMFWYRQDPGLGLRLIYFSYDVKMKEKGDIPEGYSVSREKKERFSLILESASTNQTSMYLCASSLASRHNEQFFGPGTRLTVL.

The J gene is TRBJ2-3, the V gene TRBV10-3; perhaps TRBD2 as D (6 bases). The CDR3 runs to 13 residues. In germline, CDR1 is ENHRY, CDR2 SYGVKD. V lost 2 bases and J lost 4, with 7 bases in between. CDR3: CAISEGGADTQYF. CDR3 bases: TGTGCCATCAGTGAGGGCGGGGCAGATACGCAGTATTTT.

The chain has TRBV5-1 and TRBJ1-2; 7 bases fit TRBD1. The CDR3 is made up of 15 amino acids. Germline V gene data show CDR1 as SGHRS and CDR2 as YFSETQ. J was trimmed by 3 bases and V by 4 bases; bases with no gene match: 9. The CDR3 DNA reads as TGCGCCAGCAGCCCCTTGACAGGGATGGACTATGGCTACACCTTC. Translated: CASSPLTGMDYGYTF.

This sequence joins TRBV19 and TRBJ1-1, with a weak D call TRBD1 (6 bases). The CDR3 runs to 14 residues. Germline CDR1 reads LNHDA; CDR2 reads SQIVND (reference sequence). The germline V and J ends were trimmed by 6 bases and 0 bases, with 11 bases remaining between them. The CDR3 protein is CASRPGTMNTEAFF. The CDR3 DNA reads TGTGCCAGTAGGCCCGGGACAATGAACACTGAAGCTTTCTTT.

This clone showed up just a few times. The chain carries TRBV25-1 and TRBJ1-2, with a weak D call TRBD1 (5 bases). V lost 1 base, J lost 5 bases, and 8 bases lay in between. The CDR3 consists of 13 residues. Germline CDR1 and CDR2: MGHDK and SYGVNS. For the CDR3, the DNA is TGTGCCAGCAGTGAATGGGACTGGTATGGCTACACCTTC. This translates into CASSEWDWYGYTF.

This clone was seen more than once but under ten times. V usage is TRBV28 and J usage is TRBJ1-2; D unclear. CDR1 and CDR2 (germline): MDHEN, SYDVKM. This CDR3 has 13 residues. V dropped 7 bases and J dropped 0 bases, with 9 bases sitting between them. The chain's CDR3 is CASKDLTNYGYTF. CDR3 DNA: TGTGCCAGCAAGGACTTAACTAACTATGGCTACACCTTC.

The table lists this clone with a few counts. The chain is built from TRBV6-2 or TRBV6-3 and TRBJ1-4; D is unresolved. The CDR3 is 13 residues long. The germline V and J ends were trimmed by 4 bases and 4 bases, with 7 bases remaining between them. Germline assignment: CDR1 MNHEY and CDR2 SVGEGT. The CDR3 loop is CASSSQYNEKLFF. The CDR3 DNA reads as TGTGCCAGCAGTTCCCAGTATAATGAAAAACTGTTTTTT.

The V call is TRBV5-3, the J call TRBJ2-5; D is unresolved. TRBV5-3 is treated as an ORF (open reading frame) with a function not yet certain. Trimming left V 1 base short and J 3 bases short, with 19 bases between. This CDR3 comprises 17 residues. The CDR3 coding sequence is TGTGCCAGAAGCTTGTGCAGGTCCACTCGACCTAAAGAGACCCAGTACTTC. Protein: CARSLCRSTRPKETQYF.

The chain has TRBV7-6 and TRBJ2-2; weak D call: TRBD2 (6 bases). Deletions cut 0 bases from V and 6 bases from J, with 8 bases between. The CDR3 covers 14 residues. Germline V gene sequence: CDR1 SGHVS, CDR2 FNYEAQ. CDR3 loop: CASSLAEGSGELFF. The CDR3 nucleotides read TGTGCCAGCAGCTTAGCGGAGGGGTCCGGGGAGCTGTTTTTT. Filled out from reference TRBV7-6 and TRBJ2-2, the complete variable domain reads GAGVSQSPRYKVTKRGQDVALRCDPISGHVSLYWYRQALGQGPEFLTYFNYEAQQDKSGLPNDRFSAERPEGSISTLTIQRTEQRDSAMYRCASSLAEGSGELFFGEGSRLTVL.

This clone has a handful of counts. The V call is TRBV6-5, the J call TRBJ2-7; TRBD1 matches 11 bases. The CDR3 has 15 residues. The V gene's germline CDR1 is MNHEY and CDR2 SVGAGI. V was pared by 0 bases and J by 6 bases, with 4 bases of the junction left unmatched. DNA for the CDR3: TGTGCCAGCAGTTACTCTGGACAGGGGGCCCTCGAGCAGTACTTC. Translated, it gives CASSYSGQGALEQYF.

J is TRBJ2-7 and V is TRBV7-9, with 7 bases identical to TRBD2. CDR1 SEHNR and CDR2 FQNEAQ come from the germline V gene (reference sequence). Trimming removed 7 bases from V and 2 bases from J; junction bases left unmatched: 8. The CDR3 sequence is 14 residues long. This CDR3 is CASTSGNAAYEQYF. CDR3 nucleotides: TGTGCCAGCACAAGCGGGAACGCCGCCTACGAGCAGTACTTC.

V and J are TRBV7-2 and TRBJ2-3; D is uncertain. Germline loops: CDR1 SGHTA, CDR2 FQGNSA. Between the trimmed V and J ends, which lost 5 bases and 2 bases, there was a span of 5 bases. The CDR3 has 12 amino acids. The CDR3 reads CASSPYTDTQYF. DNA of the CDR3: TGTGCCAGCAGCCCTTACACAGATACGCAGTATTTT.

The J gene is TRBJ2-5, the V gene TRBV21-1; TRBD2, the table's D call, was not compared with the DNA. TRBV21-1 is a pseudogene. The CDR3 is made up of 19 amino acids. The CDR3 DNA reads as TGTGCCAGCAGCGTACCGGGACTAGCGGGAGACCCCCCCCAAGAGACCCAGTACTTC. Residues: CASSVPGLAGDPPQETQYF.

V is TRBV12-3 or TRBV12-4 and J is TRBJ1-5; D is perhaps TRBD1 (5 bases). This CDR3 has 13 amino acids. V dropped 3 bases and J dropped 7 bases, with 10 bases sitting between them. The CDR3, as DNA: TGTGCCAGCAGTTTTTTCAGGGTCCAGCCCCAGCATTTT. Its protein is CASSFFRVQPQHF.